The T cell receptor beta chain under discussion was sequenced for a study of blood T cells in healthy people across ages. This clonotype turned up a few times. Germline-derived CDR1 and CDR2 are SGHTA and FQGNSA. This CDR3 comprises 18 residues. V lost 4 bases and J lost 0, with 19 bases in between. With a J-beta primer mix and a sample-barcoded 5' primer, a second PCR ran 7 to 11 cycles. Each CDR3 protein gets one entry after TCRdb re-called the 5' RACE reads with MiXCR. The sample records over 600,000 distinct CDR3 sequences, about 42% being singletons. The chain recombines TRBV7-2 with TRBJ2-4; D is possibly TRBD2 (6 bases). This receptor was taken from a man older than 75 in good health. Specimen: blood. The CDR3 loop is CASSSGWGVGIAKNIQYF. The CDR3 DNA reads as TGTGCCAGCAGCTCGGGGTGGGGGGTAGGGATAGCCAAAAACATTCAGTACTTC.